This T cell receptor beta chain was documented in a study of immune heterogeneity within non-small cell lung tumors. Regarding the study as a whole: Identical dominant CDR3 beta clonotypes recurred across a patient's tumor sites, together with site-unique high-frequency clones. Although only moderate, the correlation of local T-cell clonality with local tumor mutational burden was significant (R roughly 0.3).

The J segment lost 9 bases and the V segment lost 1 base, leaving 6 bases of the junction unmatched. This CDR3 contains 15 residues. Germline lookup yields CDR1 SGHTA and CDR2 FQGNSA. About this clonotype: Its antigen remains unidentified.

Template came from bulk tumor genomic DNA, at roughly 580 ng per sample. Widely spaced biopsies, several per primary tumor, were obtained at surgery. Patients with untreated, newly diagnosed non-small cell lung cancer underwent curative surgery. There were roughly 16 donors in total. They were all newly diagnosed non-small cell lung cancer patients undergoing surgery with curative intent. With 32 V and 13 J primers, multiplex PCR amplified the TCR beta CDR3. Each CDR3 protein gets one entry after TCRdb re-called the multiplex PCR reads with MiXCR. The sample lists roughly 23,000 distinct CDR3 sequences; 27% were seen once.

The genes are TRBV7-2 and TRBJ2-1; the match to TRBD2 covers 10 bases. The specimen sequenced was lung tumor tissue. The receptor's source is a man between 35 and 55 years old with non-small cell lung cancer. The DNA of the CDR3 is TGTGCCAGCAGCTTAGGAGGGACTAGCGTGGGTGAGCAGTTCTTC. This sequence encodes CASSLGGTSVGEQFF.